This TCR beta chain came from a study of control samples from healthy donors and cancer patients. This table comes from immunoSEQ multiplex PCR, and its TCRdb copy is limited to in-frame clones, with some not included. The profile shows 200,000 to 250,000 clones, over 90% of them singletons. This clone has a single count. The sequence was collected from a man in his forties or fifties in good health. Sequences were obtained from blood.

The CDR3 here is CASSPSGGSTGELFF. As DNA, the CDR3 is TGTGCCAGCAGCCCTAGCGGGGGGAGCACCGGGGAGCTGTTTTTT. The genes are TRBV7-3 and TRBJ2-2, with TRBD2 matching 11 bases. Germline lookup yields CDR1 SGHTA and CDR2 FQGTGA. The CDR3 loop spans 15 amino acids. After removal of 5 bases from V and 4 bases from J, the junction contained 3 bases not matched to a gene.